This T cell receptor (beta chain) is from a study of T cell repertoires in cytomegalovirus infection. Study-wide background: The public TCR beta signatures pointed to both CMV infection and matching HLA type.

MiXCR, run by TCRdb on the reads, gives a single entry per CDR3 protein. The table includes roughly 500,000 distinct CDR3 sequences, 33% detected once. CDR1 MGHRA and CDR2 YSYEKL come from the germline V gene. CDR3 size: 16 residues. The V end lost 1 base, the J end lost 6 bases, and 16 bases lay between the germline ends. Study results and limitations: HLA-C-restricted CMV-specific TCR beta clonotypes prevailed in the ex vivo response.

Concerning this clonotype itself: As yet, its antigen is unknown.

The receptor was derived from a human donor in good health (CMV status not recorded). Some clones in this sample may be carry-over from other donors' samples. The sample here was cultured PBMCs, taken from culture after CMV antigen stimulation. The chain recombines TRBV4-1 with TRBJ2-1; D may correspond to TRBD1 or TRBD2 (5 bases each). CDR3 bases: TGCGCCAGCAGCCAAGGCCGGGGCAGCCCTTTCAATGAGCAGTTCTTC. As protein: CASSQGRGSPFNEQFF.